The 16 T cell receptor beta chains listed next were all sequenced from one sample in a study of beta chain features in type 1 diabetes. The sequenced template was cDNA made from the entire isolated RNA. Libraries were prepared by immunoSEQ multiplex PCR; TCRdb keeps only in-frame clonotypes and omits some of them. The table lists approximately 340,000 clones, about 15% of them singletons. Sequencing used naive CD4+ T cells from blood. Receptors originate from a woman aged 18-29 years in good health.

This clone was detected a few times. The rearrangement uses TRBV27 and TRBJ2-5; 8 positions agree with TRBD1. J was trimmed by 4 bases and V by 7 bases; bases with no gene match: 14. The CDR3 is 16 residues long. Germline V lookup: CDR1 MNHEY, CDR2 SMNVEV (reference sequence). The DNA for the CDR3 is TGTGCCAGCACCGACGGACAGGGAAAACCCCCAGAGACCCAGTACTTC. Its protein product is CASTDGQGKPPETQYF.

The rearrangement links TRBV5-1 to TRBJ2-1, with 7 bases matching TRBD1. CDR3 length: 15 residues. V lost 4 bases, J lost 2 bases, and 6 bases stayed unmatched. Per the germline V gene, CDR1 is SGHRS and CDR2 is YFSETQ. CDR3 in DNA: TGCGCCAGCAGCGCCCAACAGGGGACCTACAATGAGCAGTTCTTC. Translation gives CASSAQQGTYNEQFF.

The chain has TRBV11-2 and TRBJ2-5; D is perhaps TRBD1 (5 bases). Germline CDR1 SGHAT, CDR2 FQNNGV. CDR3 length: 13 amino acids. Trimming left V 6 bases short and J 4 bases short, with 12 bases between. CDR3 residues: CASSPRTGETQYF. The CDR3 DNA reads TGTGCCAGCAGTCCAAGAACAGGAGAGACCCAGTACTTC.

This clone was counted only a few times. This chain connects TRBV9 to TRBJ2-3, with 8 positions matching TRBD1. The CDR3 covers 16 residues. Looked up from germline, CDR1 is SGDLS and CDR2 is YYNGEE. V shed 3 bases and J 0 bases; nucleotides not matched to a gene: 6. The CDR3 nucleotides are TGTGCCAGCAGCGAGAGACAGGGGACTAGCACAGATACGCAGTATTTT. Translation: CASSERQGTSTDTQYF.

This clone was recorded a few times. The V gene is TRBV29-1, the J gene TRBJ2-7; 8 bases match TRBD1. The ends lost 6 bases at V and 3 bases at J; junction bases unmatched: 7. There are 13 residues in the CDR3. Germline-derived CDR1 and CDR2 are SQVTM and ANQGSEA. The CDR3 coding sequence is TGCAGCGTCTCCCGACAGGGGAGCTACGAGCAGTACTTC. This translates into CSVSRQGSYEQYF.

This clone was detected a few times. The V and J genes are TRBV5-4 and TRBJ1-4; 7 bases line up with TRBD1. Germline values: CDR1 SGHNT, CDR2 YYREEE (reference sequence). The CDR3 totals 16 residues. V shed 4 bases and J 0 bases; nucleotides not matched to a gene: 6. In DNA, the CDR3 is TGTGCCAGCAGCAAGGACAGGAGTGCAACTAATGAAAAACTGTTTTTT. Translated: CASSKDRSATNEKLFF. Complete variable domain (other parts from reference TRBV5-4 and TRBJ1-4): ETGVTQSPTHLIKTRGQQVTLRCSSQSGHNTVSWYQQALGQGPQFIFQYYREEENGRGNFPPRFSGLQFPNYSSELNVNALELDDSALYLCASSKDRSATNEKLFFGSGTQLSVL.

This chain uses TRBV6-5 with TRBJ2-4, with a tentative D call TRBD1 (5 bases). The V gene's germline CDR1 is MNHEY and CDR2 SVGAGI. V dropped 7 bases and J dropped 6 bases, with 7 bases sitting between them. The CDR3 extends over 11 amino acids. CDR3 DNA sequence: TGTGCCAGCACTCAGGGAAACATTCAGTACTTC. Its translation is CASTQGNIQYF.

This clone was seen only a few times. This chain uses TRBV30 with TRBJ2-1; 10 bases map to TRBD2. The CDR3 runs to 14 residues. From germline, CDR1 is GTSNPN and CDR2 SVGIG (reference sequence). V trimming: 5 bases; J trimming: 4 bases; junction bases outside the gene matches: 5. The CDR3 protein is CAWGRTSGYNEQFF. CDR3 coding DNA: TGTGCCTGGGGGAGGACTAGCGGTTACAATGAGCAGTTCTTC.

The rearrangement joins TRBV5-6 to TRBJ2-7; 14 bases are shared with TRBD2. The germline V gene encodes CDR1 SGHDT and CDR2 YYEEEE. V shed 4 bases, J shed 3 bases, and the junction held 3 bases outside the gene matches. The CDR3 has 15 residues. CDR3 region: CASSLGLAGDYEQYF. The CDR3, as DNA: TGTGCCAGCAGCCTGGGACTAGCGGGAGACTACGAGCAGTACTTC. The whole variable domain, remainder taken from reference TRBV5-6 and TRBJ2-7, is DAGVTQSPTHLIKTRGQQVTLRCSPKSGHDTVSWYQQALGQGPQFIFQYYEEEERQRGNFPDRFSGHQFPNYSSELNVNALLLGDSALYLCASSLGLAGDYEQYFGPGTRLTVT.

This clone was counted a few times. The CDR3 protein is CASSSPKDRVSGNTIYF. CDR3 nucleotides: TGTGCCAGCAGTTCTCCCAAGGACAGGGTCTCTGGAAACACCATATATTTT. V usage is TRBV28 and J usage is TRBJ1-3, with 8 bases lining up with TRBD1. Germline CDR1 is MDHEN and CDR2 is SYDVKM. J lost 0 bases, V lost 4 bases, and 8 bases had no gene match. The CDR3 covers 17 residues.

The rearrangement links TRBV11-2 to TRBJ2-5, with TRBD1 matching 10 bases. Germline V gene data show CDR1 as SGHAT and CDR2 as FQNNGV. V dropped 4 bases and J dropped 4; count of bases not matched to a gene: 3. The CDR3 has 14 residues. DNA for the CDR3: TGTGCCAGCAGCTCCGGGACAGGGGCAGAGACCCAGTACTTC. This codes for CASSSGTGAETQYF.

The J gene is TRBJ1-5, the V gene TRBV15; TRBD1 might be the D (5 bases). Germline values: CDR1 LNHNV, CDR2 YYDKDF (reference sequence). V was pared by 8 bases and J by 2 bases, with 13 bases between. The CDR3 consists of 14 residues. The CDR3 DNA reads TGTGCCACCCGGGACTCTGTGGGCAATCAGCCCCAGCATTTT. It translates to CATRDSVGNQPQHF.

V is TRBV21-1 and J is TRBJ1-1; TRBD1, the D gene given by the table, was not confirmed from the DNA. TRBV21-1 is reported as a pseudogene. The CDR3 spans 16 residues. The CDR3 is CASRPGNGHMNTEAFF. DNA of the CDR3: TGTGCCAGCAGGCCTGGTAACGGACACATGAACACTGAAGCTTTCTTT.

This clone was detected a few times. The chain has TRBV7-9 and TRBJ1-2, with 9 bases that match TRBD1. The trim removed 5 bases at V and 2 bases at J, leaving 6 bases unmatched. CDR1 is SEHNR and CDR2 is FQNEAQ in the germline V gene (reference sequence). The CDR3 contains 15 residues. CDR3 protein: CASSGYRGRNYGYTF. The CDR3 nucleotides read TGTGCCAGCAGCGGATACAGGGGGCGCAACTATGGCTACACCTTC.

This clone turned up a few times. The V and J genes are TRBV28 and TRBJ2-7, with D maybe TRBD2 (6 bases). V was pared by 1 base and J by 4 bases, with 11 bases between. Germline V gives CDR1 MDHEN, CDR2 SYDVKM. This CDR3 is 14 amino acids long. CDR3 residues: CASSLYASDYEQYF. The CDR3 coding sequence is TGTGCCAGCAGTTTATATGCTAGCGATTACGAGCAGTACTTC.

The J gene is TRBJ2-1, the V gene TRBV4-1, with TRBD2 identical over 10 bases. From germline, CDR1 is MGHRA and CDR2 YSYEKL. The CDR3 contains 17 residues. The V segment lost 0 bases and the J segment 7 bases; nucleotides outside the gene matches: 9. Here the CDR3 reads CASSQDRDSGRENEQFF. The CDR3 coding sequence is TGCGCCAGCAGCCAAGATCGGGACAGCGGGAGGGAGAATGAGCAGTTCTTC.